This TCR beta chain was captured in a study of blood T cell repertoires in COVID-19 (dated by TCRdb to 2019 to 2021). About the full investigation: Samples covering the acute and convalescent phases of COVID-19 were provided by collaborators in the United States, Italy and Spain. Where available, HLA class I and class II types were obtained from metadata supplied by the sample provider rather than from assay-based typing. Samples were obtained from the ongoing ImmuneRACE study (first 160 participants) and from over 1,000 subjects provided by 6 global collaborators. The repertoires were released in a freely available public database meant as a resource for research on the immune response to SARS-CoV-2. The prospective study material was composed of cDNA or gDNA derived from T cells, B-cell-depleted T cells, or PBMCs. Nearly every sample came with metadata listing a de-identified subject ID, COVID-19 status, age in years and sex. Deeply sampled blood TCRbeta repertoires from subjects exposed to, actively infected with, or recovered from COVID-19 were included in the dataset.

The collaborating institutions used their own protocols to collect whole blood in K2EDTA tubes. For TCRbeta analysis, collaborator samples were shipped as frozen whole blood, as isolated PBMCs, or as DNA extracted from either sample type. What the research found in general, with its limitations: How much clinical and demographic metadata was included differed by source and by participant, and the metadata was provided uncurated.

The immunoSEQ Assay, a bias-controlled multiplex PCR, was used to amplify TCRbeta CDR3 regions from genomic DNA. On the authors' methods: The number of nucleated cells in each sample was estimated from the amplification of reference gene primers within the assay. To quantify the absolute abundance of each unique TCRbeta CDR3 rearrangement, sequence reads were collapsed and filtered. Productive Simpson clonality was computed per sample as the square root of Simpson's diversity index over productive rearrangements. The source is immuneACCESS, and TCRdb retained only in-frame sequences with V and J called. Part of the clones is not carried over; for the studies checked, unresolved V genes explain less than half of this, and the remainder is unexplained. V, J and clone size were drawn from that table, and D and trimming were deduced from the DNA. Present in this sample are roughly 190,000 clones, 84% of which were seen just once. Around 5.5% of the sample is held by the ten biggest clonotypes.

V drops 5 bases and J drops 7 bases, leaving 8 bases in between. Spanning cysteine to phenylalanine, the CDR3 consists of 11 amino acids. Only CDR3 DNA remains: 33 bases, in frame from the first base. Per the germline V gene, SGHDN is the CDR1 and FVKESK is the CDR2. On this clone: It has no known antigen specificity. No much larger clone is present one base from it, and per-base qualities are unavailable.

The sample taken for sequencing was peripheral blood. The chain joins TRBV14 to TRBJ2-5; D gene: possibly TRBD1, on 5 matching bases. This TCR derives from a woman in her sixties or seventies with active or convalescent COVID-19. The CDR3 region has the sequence CASSNQGTQYF. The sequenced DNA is TGTGCCAGCAGCAACCAGGGGACCCAGTACTTC.